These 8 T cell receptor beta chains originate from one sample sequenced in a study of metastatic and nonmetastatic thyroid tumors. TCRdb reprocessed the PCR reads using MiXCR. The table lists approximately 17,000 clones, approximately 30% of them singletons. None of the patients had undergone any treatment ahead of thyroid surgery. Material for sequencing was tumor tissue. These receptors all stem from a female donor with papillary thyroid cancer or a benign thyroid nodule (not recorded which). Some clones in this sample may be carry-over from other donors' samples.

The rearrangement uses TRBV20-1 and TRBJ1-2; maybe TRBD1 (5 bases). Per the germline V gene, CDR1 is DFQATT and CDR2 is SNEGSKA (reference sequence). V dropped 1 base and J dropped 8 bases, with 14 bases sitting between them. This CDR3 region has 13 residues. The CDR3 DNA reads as TGCAGTGCTAGAGTGGATAGGGGATTCGGCTACACCTTC. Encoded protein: CSARVDRGFGYTF.

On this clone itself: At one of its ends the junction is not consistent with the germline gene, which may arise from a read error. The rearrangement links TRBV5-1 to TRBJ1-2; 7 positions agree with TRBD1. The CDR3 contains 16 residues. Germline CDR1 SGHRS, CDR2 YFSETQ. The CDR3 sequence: CASSQRGGQCDDGYTF. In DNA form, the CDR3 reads TGCGCCAGCAGCCAGCGAGGGGGACAGTGCGACGATGGCTACACTTTC. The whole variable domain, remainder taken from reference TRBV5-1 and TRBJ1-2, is KAGVTQTPRYLIKTRGQQVTLSCSPISGHRSVSWYQQTPGQGLQFLFEYFSETQRNKGNFPGRFSGRQFSNSRSEMNVSTLELGDSALYLCASSQRGGQCDDGYTFGSGTRLTVV.

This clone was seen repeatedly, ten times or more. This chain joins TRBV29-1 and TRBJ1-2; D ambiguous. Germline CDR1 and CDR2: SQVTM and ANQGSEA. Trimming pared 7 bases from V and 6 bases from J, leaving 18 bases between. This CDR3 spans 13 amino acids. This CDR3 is CSGGVGGVDGYTF. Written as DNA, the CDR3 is TGCAGCGGTGGGGTAGGCGGGGTGGATGGCTACACCTTC.

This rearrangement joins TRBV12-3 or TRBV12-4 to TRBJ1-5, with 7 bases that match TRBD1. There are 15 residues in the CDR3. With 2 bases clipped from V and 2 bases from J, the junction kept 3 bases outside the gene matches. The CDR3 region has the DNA TGTGCCAGCAGTTTAAGTACAGGGGGCAATCAGCCCCAGCATTTT. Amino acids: CASSLSTGGNQPQHF.

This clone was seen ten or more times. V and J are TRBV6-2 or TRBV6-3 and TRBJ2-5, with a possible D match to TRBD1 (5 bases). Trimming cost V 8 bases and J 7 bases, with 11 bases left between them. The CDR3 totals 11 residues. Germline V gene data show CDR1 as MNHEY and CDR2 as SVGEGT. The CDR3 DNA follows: TGTGCCAGCGGGGCGCCCGGGACCCAGTACTTC. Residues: CASGAPGTQYF.

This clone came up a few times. The CDR3 spells CASSYWLGSTDTQYF. The DNA of the CDR3 is TGTGCCAGCAGTTACTGGTTAGGAAGCACAGATACGCAGTATTTT. J is TRBJ2-3 and V is TRBV6-5; no definite D call. Trimming removed 1 base at V and 0 bases at J, with 8 bases between. This CDR3 contains 15 residues. Per the germline V gene, CDR1 is MNHEY and CDR2 is SVGAGI.

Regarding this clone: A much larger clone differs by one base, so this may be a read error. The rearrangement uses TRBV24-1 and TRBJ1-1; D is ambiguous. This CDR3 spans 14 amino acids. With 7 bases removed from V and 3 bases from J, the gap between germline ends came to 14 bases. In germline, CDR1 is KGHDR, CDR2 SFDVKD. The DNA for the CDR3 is TGTGCCACCAGACCCACACAGTGGGACACTGAAGCTTTCTTT. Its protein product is CATRPTQWDTEAFF.

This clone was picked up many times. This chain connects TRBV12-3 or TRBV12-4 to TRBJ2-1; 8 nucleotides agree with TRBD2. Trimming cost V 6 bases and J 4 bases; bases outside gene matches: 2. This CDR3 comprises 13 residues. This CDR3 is CASSGTRYNEQFF. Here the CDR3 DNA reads TGTGCCAGCAGCGGGACTAGATACAATGAGCAGTTCTTC.